Listed below are T cell receptor beta chains from one sample, sequenced in a study of blood T cell repertoires in COVID-19. The method was immunoSEQ multiplex PCR; TCRdb's version includes in-frame clones alone and lacks a portion of them. The top ten hold roughly a tenth of the sample, which has 120,000 to 150,000 clones, roughly 86% seen once. Sequencing used peripheral blood. The receptors were sampled from a man aged 50 or older with active or convalescent COVID-19. Each CDR3 is given with its conserved first and last residue. A D gene is named only where the DNA matches it firmly. Some rows mark clone size as missing; the rest say once, few, many or name a class of expanded clone.

clone size: NA
V gene: TRBV27
D gene: TRBD1
J gene: TRBJ2-7
CDR3 protein: CASSFRGQGPRYEQYF
CDR3 DNA: TGTGCCAGCAGTTTCCGCGGACAGGGACCGAGGTACGAGCAGTACTTC

clone size: NA
V gene: TRBV7-9
D gene: TRBD2
J gene: TRBJ2-1
CDR3 protein: CASSSSGTSGDNEQFF
CDR3 DNA: TGTGCCAGCAGCTCATCCGGGACTAGCGGAGACAATGAGCAGTTCTTC

clone size: NA
V gene: TRBV5-5
D gene: TRBD1
J gene: TRBJ1-3
CDR3 protein: CASRRSPQGTGNTIYF
CDR3 DNA: TGTGCCAGCAGACGAAGCCCACAGGGGACTGGAAACACCATATATTTT

clone size: NA
V gene: TRBV5-1
D gene: TRBD2
J gene: TRBJ2-1
CDR3 protein: CASSFQSSGRLNEQFF
CDR3 DNA: TGCGCCAGCAGCTTTCAATCTAGCGGGAGGTTGAATGAGCAGTTCTTC

clone size: NA
V gene: TRBV2
D gene: NA
J gene: TRBJ1-5
CDR3 protein: CASSSTGRPQHF
CDR3 DNA: TGTGCCAGCAGTAGTACAGGGCGGCCCCAGCATTTT

clone size: few
V gene: TRBV6-1
D gene: TRBD1
J gene: TRBJ1-2
CDR3 protein: CASSSTGSGGYTF
CDR3 DNA: TGTGCCAGCAGTTCGACAGGGTCCGGCGGCTACACCTTC

clone size: NA
V gene: TRBV4-2
D gene: TRBD1
J gene: TRBJ1-1
CDR3 protein: CASSQGGGALDTEAFF
CDR3 DNA: TGTGCCAGCAGCCAAGGAGGGGGCGCTTTGGACACTGAAGCTTTCTTT

clone size: NA
V gene: TRBV7-9
D gene: NA
J gene: TRBJ2-3
CDR3 protein: CASSSLGGTQYF
CDR3 DNA: TGTGCCAGCAGCTCACTAGGGGGTACGCAGTATTTT

clone size: once
V gene: TRBV9
D gene: NA
J gene: TRBJ1-2
CDR3 protein: CASSEGRGTTNAYGYTF
CDR3 DNA: TGTGCCAGCAGCGAGGGGCGGGGGACAACCAATGCCTATGGCTACACCTTC

clone size: NA
V gene: TRBV5-1
D gene: NA
J gene: TRBJ2-5
CDR3 protein: CASSHTPNEGETQYF
CDR3 DNA: TGCGCCAGCAGTCATACTCCAAACGAGGGAGAGACCCAGTACTTC

clone size: once
V gene: TRBV24-1
D gene: TRBD1
J gene: TRBJ1-5
CDR3 protein: CATSDLAHIAGGQQGDSNQPQHF
CDR3 DNA: TGTGCCACCAGTGATTTGGCGCATATTGCCGGGGGACAGCAGGGGGATAGCAATCAGCCCCAGCATTTT

clone size: medium-sized
V gene: TRBV4-3
D gene: NA
J gene: TRBJ2-6
CDR3 protein: CASSQDPSFSGANVLTF
CDR3 DNA: TGCGCCAGCAGCCAAGATCCGAGTTTCTCTGGGGCCAACGTCCTGACTTTC

clone size: NA
V gene: TRBV6-1
D gene: NA
J gene: TRBJ1-3
CDR3 protein: CASSEAFWGRGNTIYF
CDR3 DNA: TGTGCCAGCAGTGAAGCGTTCTGGGGCCGGGGAAACACCATATATTTT

clone size: NA
V gene: TRBV18
D gene: TRBD1
J gene: TRBJ1-2
CDR3 protein: CASSSPGQGYDYGYTF
CDR3 DNA: TGTGCCAGCTCAAGTCCGGGACAGGGGTACGACTATGGCTACACCTTC

clone size: NA
V gene: TRBV11-2
D gene: TRBD1
J gene: TRBJ2-7
CDR3 protein: CASSYQDRDPSYEQYF
CDR3 DNA: TGTGCCAGCAGCTACCAGGACAGGGATCCGTCCTACGAACAGTACTTC

clone size: NA
V gene: TRBV2
D gene: NA
J gene: TRBJ1-3
CDR3 protein: CASSEAQAGAGNTIYF
CDR3 DNA: TGTGCCAGCAGTGAAGCGCAGGCAGGGGCCGGAAACACCATATATTTT

clone size: NA
V gene: TRBV9
D gene: TRBD1
J gene: TRBJ2-5
CDR3 protein: CASSPSGGSETQYF
CDR3 DNA: TGTGCCAGCAGCCCCTCAGGGGGATCAGAGACCCAGTACTTC

clone size: NA
V gene: TRBV25-1
D gene: NA
J gene: TRBJ2-3
CDR3 protein: CASSEYKGSTQYF
CDR3 DNA: TGTGCCAGCAGTGAATATAAAGGGAGCACGCAGTATTTT

clone size: few
V gene: TRBV5-6
D gene: NA
J gene: TRBJ2-7
CDR3 protein: CASSSRVSYEQYF
CDR3 DNA: TGTGCCAGCAGCAGCAGGGTTTCCTACGAGCAGTACTTC

clone size: NA
V gene: TRBV28
D gene: NA
J gene: TRBJ1-5
CDR3 protein: CASSLAAFSNQPQHF
CDR3 DNA: TGTGCCAGCAGTTTAGCCGCGTTCTCCAATCAGCCCCAGCATTTT

clone size: NA
V gene: TRBV7-9
D gene: TRBD1
J gene: TRBJ1-4
CDR3 protein: CASSLLDRPNEKLFF
CDR3 DNA: TGTGCCAGCAGTTTGCTGGACAGGCCCAATGAAAAACTGTTTTTT

clone size: NA
V gene: TRBV6-1
D gene: TRBD2
J gene: TRBJ2-4
CDR3 protein: CASSEVAGVGKNIQYF
CDR3 DNA: TGTGCCAGCAGTGAAGTAGCGGGAGTGGGAAAAAACATTCAGTACTTC

clone size: once
V gene: TRBV5-1
D gene: NA
J gene: TRBJ2-1
CDR3 protein: CASSWASVSYNEQFF
CDR3 DNA: TGCGCCAGCAGCTGGGCTAGCGTATCCTACAATGAGCAGTTCTTC

clone size: NA
V gene: TRBV6-5
D gene: TRBD1
J gene: TRBJ2-1
CDR3 protein: CASSYLQGNEQFF
CDR3 DNA: TGTGCCAGCAGTTACCTACAGGGGAATGAGCAGTTCTTC

clone size: NA
V gene: TRBV5-6
D gene: NA
J gene: TRBJ1-5
CDR3 protein: CASSDYRSSYSNQPQHF
CDR3 DNA: TGTGCCAGCAGCGATTACAGAAGCAGTTATAGCAATCAGCCCCAGCATTTT

clone size: NA
V gene: TRBV10-1
D gene: TRBD2
J gene: TRBJ2-3
CDR3 protein: CASSGTSGVDTQYF
CDR3 DNA: TGCGCCAGCAGTGGGACTAGCGGGGTAGATACGCAGTATTTT

clone size: NA
V gene: TRBV5-1
D gene: TRBD2
J gene: TRBJ2-1
CDR3 protein: CASSNGLAGTYNEQFF
CDR3 DNA: TGCGCCAGCAGCAACGGACTAGCGGGAACCTACAATGAGCAGTTCTTC

clone size: NA
V gene: TRBV29-1
D gene: NA
J gene: TRBJ1-3
CDR3 protein: CSVTFTGFSGNTIYF
CDR3 DNA: TGCAGCGTTACGTTTACAGGATTCTCTGGAAACACCATATATTTT

clone size: once
V gene: TRBV15
D gene: NA
J gene: TRBJ2-7
CDR3 protein: CATSTSGRGYEQYF
CDR3 DNA: TGTGCCACCAGCACCTCAGGCCGGGGCTACGAGCAGTACTTC

clone size: NA
V gene: TRBV5-4
D gene: NA
J gene: TRBJ2-3
CDR3 protein: CASSFPGLTPDTQYF
CDR3 DNA: TGTGCCAGCAGCTTCCCGGGACTCACCCCGGATACGCAGTATTTT

clone size: few
V gene: TRBV19
D gene: TRBD1
J gene: TRBJ1-5
CDR3 protein: CASTNRDRASHGNQPQHF
CDR3 DNA: TGTGCCAGTACGAACCGGGACAGGGCCTCTCATGGCAATCAGCCCCAGCATTTT

clone size: NA
V gene: TRBV6-6
D gene: NA
J gene: TRBJ1-2
CDR3 protein: CASTPRAGKGGYTF
CDR3 DNA: TGTGCCAGCACCCCCCGGGCAGGGAAGGGTGGCTACACCTTC

clone size: NA
V gene: TRBV12-5
D gene: NA
J gene: TRBJ2-1
CDR3 protein: CASGISGTRLNEQFF
CDR3 DNA: TGTGCTAGTGGTATTTCCGGGACTCGTCTCAATGAGCAGTTCTTC

clone size: NA
V gene: TRBV4-3
D gene: TRBD2
J gene: TRBJ2-1
CDR3 protein: CASSQDSSGRAHPFF
CDR3 DNA: TGCGCCAGCAGCCAAGATTCTAGCGGGAGGGCCCATCCGTTCTTC

clone size: NA
V gene: TRBV7-3
D gene: NA
J gene: TRBJ2-7
CDR3 protein: CASSDVAWSEQYF
CDR3 DNA: TGTGCCAGCAGCGATGTAGCGTGGAGCGAGCAGTACTTC

clone size: NA
V gene: TRBV9
D gene: NA
J gene: TRBJ1-6
CDR3 protein: CASSVAATGYNSPLHF
CDR3 DNA: TGTGCCAGCAGCGTAGCCGCGACAGGTTATAATTCACCCCTCCACTTT

clone size: NA
V gene: TRBV25-1
D gene: NA
J gene: TRBJ2-5
CDR3 protein: CATRSTGETQYF
CDR3 DNA: TGTGCCACCAGATCGACGGGTGAGACCCAGTACTTC

clone size: NA
V gene: TRBV18
D gene: NA
J gene: TRBJ2-3
CDR3 protein: CASSPSGDTQYF
CDR3 DNA: TGTGCCAGCTCACCTTCGGGAGATACGCAGTATTTT

clone size: NA
V gene: TRBV7-8
D gene: TRBD1
J gene: TRBJ1-5
CDR3 protein: CASSSGQGGQPQHF
CDR3 DNA: TGTGCCAGCAGCTCAGGACAGGGTGGTCAGCCCCAGCATTTT

clone size: NA
V gene: TRBV19
D gene: TRBD1
J gene: TRBJ1-4
CDR3 protein: CASRGTGGNEKLFF
CDR3 DNA: TGTGCCAGTCGCGGGACAGGGGGGAATGAAAAACTGTTTTTT

clone size: NA
V gene: TRBV3-1/TRBV3-2
D gene: TRBD2
J gene: TRBJ2-7
CDR3 protein: CASSHGRDYEQYF
CDR3 DNA: TGTGCCAGCAGCCACGGGAGGGACTACGAGCAGTACTTC

clone size: NA
V gene: TRBV6-5
D gene: TRBD1
J gene: TRBJ1-1
CDR3 protein: CASSSTGVTEAFF
CDR3 DNA: TGTGCCAGCAGTTCAACAGGGGTGACTGAAGCTTTCTTT

clone size: NA
V gene: TRBV7-2
D gene: TRBD1
J gene: TRBJ1-5
CDR3 protein: CASSYGVGQGQPQHF
CDR3 DNA: TGTGCCAGCAGCTACGGAGTGGGACAGGGTCAGCCCCAGCATTTT

clone size: NA
V gene: TRBV4-3
D gene: TRBD2
J gene: TRBJ2-1
CDR3 protein: CASSQDLLAGGNEQFF
CDR3 DNA: TGCGCCAGCAGCCAAGATTTACTAGCGGGAGGAAATGAGCAGTTCTTC

clone size: NA
V gene: TRBV28
D gene: TRBD2
J gene: TRBJ2-5
CDR3 protein: CASSSRTSGRPGPGQETQYF
CDR3 DNA: TGTGCCAGCAGTTCCCGAACTAGCGGGAGGCCCGGTCCCGGACAAGAGACCCAGTACTTC

clone size: NA
V gene: TRBV27
D gene: TRBD1
J gene: TRBJ1-5
CDR3 protein: CASSPPGQGNQPQHF
CDR3 DNA: TGTGCCAGCAGTCCACCGGGACAGGGCAATCAGCCCCAGCATTTT

clone size: few
V gene: TRBV30
D gene: TRBD1
J gene: TRBJ2-1
CDR3 protein: CAWSRTGVYNEQFF
CDR3 DNA: TGTGCCTGGAGTCGGACAGGGGTTTACAATGAGCAGTTCTTC

clone size: NA
V gene: TRBV6-5
D gene: NA
J gene: TRBJ1-2
CDR3 protein: CASGDAALRTYGYTF
CDR3 DNA: TGTGCCAGTGGAGATGCGGCCCTCCGAACGTATGGCTACACCTTC

clone size: NA
V gene: TRBV9
D gene: TRBD2
J gene: TRBJ2-7
CDR3 protein: CASSVGLAGAGEQYF
CDR3 DNA: TGTGCCAGCAGCGTAGGACTAGCGGGAGCGGGCGAGCAGTACTTC